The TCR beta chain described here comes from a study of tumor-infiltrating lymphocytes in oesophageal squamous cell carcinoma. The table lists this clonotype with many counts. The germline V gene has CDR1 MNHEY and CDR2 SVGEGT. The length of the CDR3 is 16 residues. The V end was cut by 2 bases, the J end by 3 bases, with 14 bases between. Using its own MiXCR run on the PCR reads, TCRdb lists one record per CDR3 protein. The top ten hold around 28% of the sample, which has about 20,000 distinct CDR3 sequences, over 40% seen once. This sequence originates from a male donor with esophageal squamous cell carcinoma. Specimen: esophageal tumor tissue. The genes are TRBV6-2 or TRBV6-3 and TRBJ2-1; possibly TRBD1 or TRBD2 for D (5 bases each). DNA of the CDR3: TGTGCCAGCAGTTACGGTCGGGACCCTAGCTACAATGAGCAGTTCTTC. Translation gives CASSYGRDPSYNEQFF.